The clone carrying this TCR beta chain was seen more than once but under ten times. Its specificity is not known. This CDR3 has 13 amino acids. Trimming at V came to 7 bases and at J to 5 bases, leaving 5 bases not matched to a gene. Germline V gene lookup returns CDR1 MNHEY and CDR2 SVGAGI. PCR used 60 Vbeta primers and 13 Jbeta primers. Assay used: immunoSEQ multiplex PCR; TCRdb lists only in-frame clones, some missing. The data contain a few hundred thousand clones, nearly 95% of them singletons. The record originates from a study of cytomegalovirus exposure and HLA in healthy donors. Study-wide results and limits: Reportedly, a later analysis found an Asian-associated ancestry cluster had fewer N-insertions than the roughly 700-donor mean. Earlier analysis found most TCR beta V segments productive about 87% or about 30% of the time.

This chain joins TRBV6-5 and TRBJ1-5, with TRBD1 identical over 7 bases. The receptor's source is a girl aged 2-10 years in good health and CMV-seronegative. The sample comprised PBMCs. This CDR3 reads CASKGAWDQPQHF. CDR3 DNA: TGTGCCAGCAAGGGGGCTTGGGATCAGCCCCAGCATTTT.